Listed here is a single TCR beta chain. Authors' analysis steps: Reference gene primer amplification in the assay estimated nucleated cell counts. The repertoire was sequenced with immunoSEQ multiplex PCR; TCRdb's copy has only in-frame clones and lacks some. V, J and clone size reflect that table, while D and trimming were determined from the DNA. Among approximately 150,000 clones listed, 70% to 90% were seen once. Seattle patient enrollment occurred during active infection, with longitudinal follow-up thereafter. This entry is derived from a study of blood T cell repertoires in COVID-19. About the study: The samples span acute and convalescent COVID-19 from the United States, Italy and Spain. In each case, the material was cDNA or gDNA derived from T cells, B-cell-depleted T cells, or PBMCs.

This CDR3 region has 15 residues. Unmatched junction bases numbered 8, after V lost 5 bases and J lost 6 bases. Germline CDR1 reads SEHNR; CDR2 reads FQNEAQ (reference sequence). Input material: peripheral blood. The chain carries TRBV7-9 and TRBJ1-5; 9 nucleotides align to TRBD1. This receptor was taken from a woman aged 50 to 60 with COVID-19, enrolled during active disease. The CDR3 DNA reads as TGTGCCAGCAGCCGAACAGGGGGCGAGGGTCAGCCCCAGCATTTT. This sequence encodes CASSRTGGEGQPQHF.